The next 10 T cell receptor beta chains were all read from a single sample in a study of T cell responses to AZD1222 COVID-19 vaccine. Profiling relied on immunoSEQ multiplex PCR, and the TCRdb table lists in-frame clones only, not all of them. Of about 160,000 clones in the sample, about 91% are singletons; the top ten hold under 1.2%. This sample comprised peripheral blood, obtained 28 days after the second AZD1222 dose. Receptor source: an adult who received the AZD1222 COVID-19 vaccine.

The chain carries TRBV4-1 and TRBJ1-1, with D unclear. Trimming cost V 5 bases and J 4 bases, with 20 bases left between them. The germline V gene has CDR1 MGHRA and CDR2 YSYEKL. The CDR3 is made up of 16 amino acids. The CDR3 nucleotides read TGCGCCAGCAGCGAAGGCGGGATTTCGGGGAGCACTGAAGCTTTCTTT. Its translation is CASSEGGISGSTEAFF.

This chain links TRBV6-5 with TRBJ1-2; D call uncertain. The V end lost 5 bases, the J end lost 2 bases, and 15 bases lay between the germline ends. This CDR3 spans 15 amino acids. Germline assignment: CDR1 MNHEY and CDR2 SVGAGI. The CDR3 coding sequence is TGTGCCAGCAGTCCATACCGGACGGAAAACTATGGCTACACCTTC. Protein: CASSPYRTENYGYTF.

V gene TRBV7-8 combines with J gene TRBJ2-1; D remains ambiguous. CDR3 length: 13 residues. Germline CDR1 is SGHVS and CDR2 is FQNEAQ. The CDR3 coding sequence is TGTGCTCAGGCGAATCCACCCTACAATGAGCAGTTCTTC. Amino acids: CAQANPPYNEQFF.

V gene TRBV19 combines with J gene TRBJ1-2; D unclear. This CDR3 comprises 17 residues. V was shortened by 3 bases and J by 0 bases, with 17 bases between the two germline ends. Germline CDR1 reads LNHDA; CDR2 reads SQIVND (reference sequence). CDR3 sequence: CASSMLLHTSSNYGYTF. DNA of the CDR3: TGTGCCAGTAGTATGCTACTTCACACCAGCTCTAACTATGGCTACACCTTC.

Comment on this clone: Different DNA sequences within this sample yield the same CDR3. The chain combines TRBV9 with TRBJ1-2; D is unclear. The V gene lost 3 bases and the J gene lost 2 bases, with 5 bases spanning the gap. This CDR3 spans 12 amino acids. The V gene's germline CDR1 is SGDLS and CDR2 YYNGEE. The CDR3 spells CASSGLNYGYTF. The CDR3, as DNA: TGTGCCAGCAGCGGACTGAACTATGGCTACACCTTC.

A remark on this clone: At one end, the junction sequence differs from germline, possibly due to a read error. The CDR3 is CASSTVGTDPNF. CDR3 nucleotides: TGTGCCAGCAGCACCGTAGGGACAGACCCGAACTTT. This sequence joins TRBV12-3 or TRBV12-4 and TRBJ1-1; 7 bases are shared with TRBD1. This CDR3 contains 12 residues.

This CDR3 is CASTDGGLATNEKLFF. The CDR3 region has the DNA TGCGCCAGCACGGACGGGGGGCTTGCAACTAATGAAAAACTGTTTTTT. The chain has TRBV5-1 and TRBJ1-4; weak D call: TRBD1 (6 bases). The V gene's germline CDR1 is SGHRS and CDR2 YFSETQ. The CDR3 totals 16 residues. V was pared by 6 bases and J by 0 bases, with 15 bases between.

The rearrangement joins TRBV2 to TRBJ1-2; 7 bases line up with TRBD1. Looked up from germline, CDR1 is SNHLY and CDR2 is FYNNEI. Trimming at V came to 3 bases and at J to 4 bases, leaving 17 bases not matched to a gene. The CDR3 has 18 amino acids. The CDR3 spells CASSDPYVRQGLFYGYTF. The CDR3 DNA follows: TGTGCCAGCAGTGATCCGTATGTCCGACAGGGTTTATTCTATGGCTACACCTTC.

This chain links TRBV10-3 with TRBJ2-5; no clear D gene. The V gene lost 3 bases and the J gene lost 2 bases, with 10 bases spanning the gap. Per the germline V gene, CDR1 is ENHRY and CDR2 is SYGVKD. CDR3 length: 14 residues. The CDR3 region has the DNA TGTGCCATCAGTGAAATAGGGCGTCAAGAGACCCAGTACTTC. Translation gives CAISEIGRQETQYF.

This chain connects TRBV3-1 (or the pseudogene TRBV3-2) to TRBJ1-1; no clear D gene. V lost 0 bases and J lost 8, with 13 bases in between. The CDR3 spans 14 residues. Germline CDR1 and CDR2: LGHDT and YNNKEL (reference sequence). The CDR3 bases are TGTGCCAGCAGCCAAGATCGAGGGTGGGCCGAAGCTTTCTTT. Residues: CASSQDRGWAEAFF.